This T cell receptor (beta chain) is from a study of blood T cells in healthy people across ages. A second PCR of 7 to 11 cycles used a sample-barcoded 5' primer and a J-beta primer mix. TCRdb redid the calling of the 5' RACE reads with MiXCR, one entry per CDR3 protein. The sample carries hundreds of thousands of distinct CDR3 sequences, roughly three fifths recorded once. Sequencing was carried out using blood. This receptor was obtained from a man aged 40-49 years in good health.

For the CDR3, the DNA is TGCGCCAGCAGCCCCCAGCGGGGGCCGAGCTCCTACAATGAGCAGTTCTTC. It yields the protein CASSPQRGPSSYNEQFF. The rearrangement joins TRBV4-1 to TRBJ2-1; 8 bases are a match to TRBD2. The CDR3 length is 17 residues. With V trimmed by 4 bases and J by 0 bases, 8 bases remained unmatched. The germline CDR1 and CDR2 sequences are MGHRA and YSYEKL.